Shown below are 2 T cell receptor beta chains from a single sample sequenced in a study of blood T cell repertoires in COVID-19. The protocol was immunoSEQ multiplex PCR, while the TCRdb copy is restricted to in-frame clones and leaves out a portion. The sample lists a few hundred thousand clones; under 90% were seen once. Sequencing was carried out using peripheral blood. These receptors all come from a man between 50 and 59 years old with acute or convalescent COVID-19.

This clone was counted a few times. The rearrangement links TRBV5-4 to TRBJ2-5; a weak D match, TRBD2 (6 bases). The germline V and J ends were trimmed by 4 bases and 5 bases, with 24 bases remaining between them. Per the germline V gene, CDR1 is SGHNT and CDR2 is YYREEE (reference sequence). The length of the CDR3 is 17 residues. The CDR3 region has the DNA TGTGCCAGCAGCCCGCCCTCGGACTCCGGGGGTGGGGAGACCCAGTACTTC. This codes for CASSPPSDSGGGETQYF.

As DNA, the CDR3 is TGTGCCAGCCTGAGGGCGAACACTGAAGCTTTCTTT. It encodes CASLRANTEAFF. The V gene is TRBV7-9, the J gene TRBJ1-1, with no clear D. Germline V gene lookup returns CDR1 SEHNR and CDR2 FQNEAQ (reference sequence). The CDR3 consists of 12 residues. The V end lost 8 bases, the J end lost 1 base, and 8 bases lay between the germline ends.